This T cell receptor beta chain emerged from a study of blood T cell repertoires in COVID-19. Overall study context: Researchers got acute and convalescent COVID-19 samples from the United States, Italy and Spain. Sources were T cells, B-cell-depleted T cells, or PBMCs; the material itself was cDNA or gDNA.

Trimming took 6 bases from V and 3 from J; bases not matched to a gene: 8. The germline gives CDR1 SGHRS, CDR2 YFSETQ. The CDR3 totals 15 residues. Repertoires were generated with immunoSEQ multiplex PCR, while TCRdb's copy carries only in-frame clones and drops some. This table has 150,000 to 200,000 clones, about 88% appearing once. The table lists this clone with a count of one. Sequenced input: peripheral blood. The TCR sequence derives from an elderly woman with acute or convalescent COVID-19. The chain carries TRBV5-1 and TRBJ1-1; 10 bases line up with TRBD1. The CDR3 sequence: CASTESGTGDTEAFF. The CDR3 DNA follows: TGCGCCAGCACAGAATCCGGGACAGGGGACACTGAAGCTTTCTTT. Drawing the rest from reference TRBV5-1 and TRBJ1-1, the complete variable domain is KAGVTQTPRYLIKTRGQQVTLSCSPISGHRSVSWYQQTPGQGLQFLFEYFSETQRNKGNFPGRFSGRQFSNSRSEMNVSTLELGDSALYLCASTESGTGDTEAFFGQGTRLTVV.